This entry lists 28 T cell receptor beta chains sequenced from one sample in a study of T cells after yellow fever vaccination. TCRdb redid the calling of the 5' RACE reads with MiXCR, one entry per CDR3 protein. There are around 250,000 distinct CDR3 sequences in the sample; 6.9% occur only once, and roughly 0.93% lies in the top ten. Sequenced material: CD4+ T cells sorted from PBMCs, taken 15 days after the yellow fever booster vaccination. These receptors originate from a man aged 25 to 40 who received the YFV17D yellow fever vaccine.

This clonotype was detected only a few times. The chain employs TRBV10-3 and TRBJ2-3; D possibly corresponds to TRBD2 (5 bases). The ends were cut back, 8 bases at V and 1 base at J, with 19 bases in the middle. This CDR3 comprises 16 residues. Germline V gives CDR1 ENHRY, CDR2 SYGVKD. The CDR3 is CAIGSWVAVGTDTQYF. CDR3 DNA sequence: TGTGCCATCGGGAGTTGGGTGGCAGTAGGCACAGATACGCAGTATTTT.

This chain connects TRBV28 to TRBJ1-1; 7 positions match TRBD1. Losses at the gene ends were 6 bases for V and 5 bases for J; bases not matched to a gene: 18. The CDR3 spans 17 residues. Germline V gives CDR1 MDHEN, CDR2 SYDVKM. In DNA form, the CDR3 reads TGTGCCAGCAGGGGGGTTAAAGGGGGCCGACCTCGTACTGAAGCTTTCTTT. This gives the protein CASRGVKGGRPRTEAFF.

The CDR3 sequence: CASSVALAYEGDEQFF. CDR3 bases: TGCGCCAGCAGCGTGGCTCTAGCCTACGAGGGGGATGAGCAGTTCTTC. The V call is TRBV5-1, the J call TRBJ2-1; tentatively, D is TRBD1 (6 bases). The CDR3 is 16 residues long. V was cut by 4 bases and J by 8 bases, with 22 bases left in between. Per the germline V gene, CDR1 is SGHRS and CDR2 is YFSETQ.

This chain connects TRBV5-1 to TRBJ2-5; D perhaps matches TRBD2 (6 bases). Germline-derived CDR1 and CDR2 are SGHRS and YFSETQ. Trimming pared 0 bases from V and 2 bases from J, leaving 14 bases between. The CDR3 length is 16 residues. DNA for the CDR3: TGCGCCAGCAGCTTGGGCACCCGGGCGGGGCAAGAGACCCAGTACTTC. This codes for CASSLGTRAGQETQYF.

The chain employs TRBV20-1 and TRBJ1-1, with D tentatively TRBD1 (6 bases). Between the trimmed V and J ends, which lost 0 bases and 5 bases, there was a span of 13 bases. The CDR3 totals 14 residues. Germline lookup yields CDR1 DFQATT and CDR2 SNEGSKA (reference sequence). The CDR3 here is CSARDWRGATEAFF. Written as DNA, the CDR3 is TGCAGTGCTAGAGATTGGCGGGGGGCGACTGAAGCTTTCTTT.

This clonotype was observed at least ten times. The chain is built from TRBV7-2 and TRBJ2-3; 9 bases are a match to TRBD2. With 6 bases clipped from V and 4 bases from J, the junction kept 5 bases outside the gene matches. Germline V gene data show CDR1 as SGHTA and CDR2 as FQGNSA. CDR3 length: 14 amino acids. The CDR3 DNA follows: TGTGCCAGCAGACCGGGACTAGCCTCAGATACGCAGTATTTT. The encoded protein is CASRPGLASDTQYF.

The chain links TRBV7-2 to TRBJ2-5; 7 bases fit TRBD2. V was clipped by 7 bases and J by 5 bases; unmatched bases: 13. The CDR3 totals 15 residues. The germline CDR1 and CDR2 sequences are SGHTA and FQGNSA. For the CDR3, the DNA is TGTGCCAGCACTCGACTTGGCGGCGGGAGTGAGACCCAGTACTTC. Translating it yields CASTRLGGGSETQYF.

This clonotype was seen more than once but under ten times. The rearrangement links TRBV5-1 to TRBJ1-6, with unresolved D. The CDR3 contains 14 residues. V lost 6 bases and J 9 bases, leaving 16 bases between the germline ends. CDR1 is SGHRS, CDR2 YFSETQ, per germline. In nucleotides, the CDR3 is TGCGCCAGCAAACCTTCTCCCCAGAGTTCACCCCTCCACTTT. Its protein product is CASKPSPQSSPLHF.

This clonotype was detected many times. V usage is TRBV12-3 or TRBV12-4 and J usage is TRBJ2-1; 11 nucleotides align to TRBD2. With V trimmed by 3 bases and J by 9 bases, 1 base remained unmatched. This CDR3 has 13 residues. The CDR3 DNA follows: TGTGCCAGCAGTTTTACTAGCGGGAGTGAGCAGTTCTTC. This gives the protein CASSFTSGSEQFF.

The chain uses TRBV12-5 and TRBJ2-5; D may match TRBD1 or TRBD2 (5 bases each). The CDR3 length is 15 residues. Trimming stripped 6 bases from V and 2 bases from J, with 16 bases between. Looked up from germline, CDR1 is LGHNT and CDR2 is FRNRAP. The CDR3 sequence: CASGPGDPPQETQYF. DNA of the CDR3: TGTGCTAGTGGACCCGGGGACCCACCTCAAGAGACCCAGTACTTC.

On this clonotype itself: A read error is possible here, since a much larger clone lies one base away. Here the CDR3 reads CSVQQGNEQSF. For the CDR3, the DNA is TGCAGCGTTCAACAGGGGAATGAGCAGTCCTTC. The V gene is TRBV29-1, the J gene TRBJ2-1; 7 nucleotides agree with TRBD1. CDR1 and CDR2 (germline): SQVTM, ANQGSEA. This CDR3 is built from 11 residues.

The J gene is TRBJ2-7, the V gene TRBV4-3; perhaps TRBD1 as D (6 bases). This CDR3 is 14 amino acids long. V shed 2 bases and J shed 7 bases, with 15 bases lying between them. Germline assignment: CDR1 LGHNA and CDR2 YSLEER. The CDR3 DNA reads TGCGCCAGCAGCCAAACTAGGACAGAGGGAGAGCAGTACTTC. Translating it yields CASSQTRTEGEQYF.

Written as DNA, the CDR3 is TGTGCCAGCAGTTTGGCGACAGGGAGGCTTTTCGCTGAAGCTTTCTTT. Translating gives CASSLATGRLFAEAFF. The chain links TRBV12-3 or TRBV12-4 to TRBJ1-1; 7 positions agree with TRBD1. The CDR3 is made up of 16 amino acids. V dropped 3 bases and J dropped 6; count of bases not matched to a gene: 13.

The CDR3 loop is CASSYAAGSNTEAFF. For the CDR3, the DNA is TGTGCCAGCAGTTACGCGGCGGGGTCGAACACTGAAGCTTTCTTT. The gene calls are TRBV6-5 and TRBJ1-1; D unclear. CDR3 size: 15 residues. Per the germline V gene, CDR1 is MNHEY and CDR2 is SVGAGI. Between the trimmed V and J ends, which lost 2 bases and 1 base, there was a span of 11 bases.

This clonotype came up a few times. This sequence joins TRBV7-9 and TRBJ2-7, with D possibly being TRBD2 (6 bases). Trimming removed 2 bases at V and 3 bases at J, with 14 bases between. This CDR3 is 15 amino acids long. The germline gives CDR1 SEHNR, CDR2 FQNEAQ (reference sequence). CDR3 nucleotide sequence: TGTGCCAGCAGCTTAATGGTGCAGGGAGGCTACGAGCAGTACTTC. Translating it yields CASSLMVQGGYEQYF.

The chain recombines TRBV7-3 with TRBJ2-1; TRBD1 might be the D (5 bases). There are 14 residues in the CDR3. The germline gives CDR1 SGHTA, CDR2 FQGTGA. Trimming took off 5 bases at V and 3 bases at J, with 11 bases between the two ends. CDR3 in DNA: TGTGCCAGCAGCCCGACAGAGTACTACAATGAGCAGTTCTTC. This codes for CASSPTEYYNEQFF.

This sequence joins TRBV5-1 and TRBJ2-2, with 7 bases lining up with TRBD2. V trimming: 10 bases; J trimming: 6 bases; junction bases outside the gene matches: 9. CDR3 size: 13 residues. The V gene's germline CDR1 is SGHRS and CDR2 YFSETQ. Written as DNA, the CDR3 is TGCGCCGATCGGGAGGTCGGGTCCGGGGAGCTGTTTTTT. This sequence encodes CADREVGSGELFF.

This clonotype was recorded a few times. The chain links TRBV10-3 to TRBJ1-2; D is possibly TRBD1 (6 bases). The V end lost 2 bases, the J end lost 8 bases, and 12 bases lay between the germline ends. The CDR3 has 13 residues. Germline V CDR1 and CDR2: ENHRY, SYGVKD. CDR3 in DNA: TGTGCCATCAGTGAGATACAGGGCGGCGGCTACACCTTC. Its translation is CAISEIQGGGYTF.

V gene TRBV5-1 combines with J gene TRBJ1-4; TRBD1 agrees at 8 bases. This CDR3 comprises 17 residues. Unmatched junction bases numbered 4, after V lost 0 bases and J lost 0 bases. Per the germline V gene, CDR1 is SGHRS and CDR2 is YFSETQ. DNA for the CDR3: TGCGCCAGCAGCTTGGCTCCGGGACAGGCAACTAATGAAAAACTGTTTTTT. Its translation: CASSLAPGQATNEKLFF.

The chain employs TRBV28 and TRBJ2-7, with a possible D match to TRBD2 (5 bases). Trimming removed 7 bases at V and 5 bases at J, with 21 bases between. Germline CDR1 is MDHEN and CDR2 is SYDVKM. CDR3 length: 15 amino acids. CDR3 nucleotide sequence: TGTGCCAGCAATACCCCCCAACGGGGTCGACACGAGCAGTACTTC. Translation: CASNTPQRGRHEQYF.

This clonotype came up a few times. The rearrangement uses TRBV15 and TRBJ2-2; D perhaps matches TRBD2 (5 bases). The germline gives CDR1 LNHNV, CDR2 YYDKDF (reference sequence). The CDR3 sequence is 11 residues long. Trimming took 5 bases from V and 13 from J, leaving 11 bases between them. The CDR3 bases are TGTGCCACCAGCGCCGGGGTAGGGCTGTTTTTT. Encoded protein: CATSAGVGLFF.

CDR3: CASRIAGGDRQYF. The CDR3 bases are TGTGCCAGCAGAATAGCGGGAGGGGATCGGCAGTACTTC. V gene TRBV2 combines with J gene TRBJ2-7; 11 bases agree with TRBD2. The junction had 7 bases not matched to a gene; V was cut back by 6 bases and J by 9 bases. The CDR3 runs 13 residues. CDR1 SNHLY and CDR2 FYNNEI come from the germline V gene.

In this sample, this clonotype turned up many times. The V and J genes are TRBV20-1 and TRBJ1-4, with TRBD1 identical over 10 bases. Germline assignment: CDR1 DFQATT and CDR2 SNEGSKA (reference sequence). J gave up 7 bases and V 2 bases, and 10 bases lay outside the gene matches. This CDR3 comprises 16 residues. In DNA, the CDR3 is TGCAGTGCTAGACGGCGTGAGGGGACAGGGGTTGAAAAACTGTTTTTT. Amino acids: CSARRREGTGVEKLFF.

This clonotype was found many times. V gene TRBV7-2 combines with J gene TRBJ2-4; the D gene is possibly TRBD1 (6 bases). CDR3 length: 17 amino acids. Germline V gene sequence: CDR1 SGHTA, CDR2 FQGNSA. V lost 5 bases, J lost 1 base, and 18 bases lay in between. CDR3 sequence: CASSQGPGVVAKNIQYF. The CDR3 region has the DNA TGTGCCAGCAGCCAGGGGCCAGGGGTTGTTGCCAAAAACATTCAGTACTTC.

This clonotype was detected a few times. J is TRBJ1-5 and V is TRBV20-1; 8 nucleotides line up with TRBD1. CDR3 length: 15 residues. V lost 3 bases to trimming and J lost 0 bases; unmatched junction nucleotides: 4. Germline CDR1 and CDR2: DFQATT and SNEGSKA (reference sequence). The CDR3 DNA reads as TGCAGTGCTAGCAGGGGGCGGTATAGCAATCAGCCCCAGCATTTT. Protein product: CSASRGRYSNQPQHF.

In its sample, this clonotype was seen a few times. The chain is built from TRBV7-9 and TRBJ2-3; D remains unclear. This CDR3 has 14 amino acids. CDR1 and CDR2 (germline): SEHNR, FQNEAQ (reference sequence). V was shortened by 3 bases and J by 4 bases, with 11 bases between the two germline ends. Here the CDR3 DNA reads TGTGCCAGCAGCTTCGATCAAGGCGCAGATACGCAGTATTTT. Encoded protein: CASSFDQGADTQYF. Filled out from reference TRBV7-9 and TRBJ2-3, the complete variable domain reads DTGVSQNPRHKITKRGQNVTFRCDPISEHNRLYWYRQTLGQGPEFLTYFQNEAQLEKSRLLSDRFSAERPKGSFSTLEIQRTEQGDSAMYLCASSFDQGADTQYFGPGTRLTVL.

This clonotype occurred a few times. The chain joins TRBV5-4 to TRBJ2-3; 9 bases align to TRBD2. Per germline, CDR1 SGHNT and CDR2 YYREEE (reference sequence). The V and J ends lost 0 bases and 5 bases, in that order; junction bases with no gene match: 1. CDR3 size: 14 residues. The CDR3 DNA is TGTGCCAGCAGCTTGGCAGCGGGAGGAGATACGCAGTATTTT. Protein product: CASSLAAGGDTQYF.

This sequence joins TRBV20-1 and TRBJ2-7, with D perhaps TRBD1 (6 bases). Germline V lookup: CDR1 DFQATT, CDR2 SNEGSKA (reference sequence). This CDR3 has 14 residues. CDR3 region: CSSTDSTSSGEQYF. CDR3 DNA sequence: TGCAGCTCCACGGACAGCACCTCCTCTGGCGAGCAGTACTTC.